A single sample is the source of the 26 T cell receptor beta chains below, sequenced in a study of T cells after yellow fever vaccination. A single record per CDR3 protein comes from TCRdb applying MiXCR to the 5' RACE reads. The table has 50,000 to 60,000 distinct CDR3 sequences, around 6.2% seen once. Specimen: PBMCs, either bulk or a sorted T-cell subset (CD4+, CD8+, memory, or dextramer-sorted; not recorded which), collected on the day of the yellow fever booster vaccination. The receptors originated from a man younger than 35 who received the YFV17D yellow fever vaccine.

The V gene is TRBV6-5, the J gene TRBJ1-4; unclear D gene. Trimming took off 0 bases at V and 4 bases at J, with 12 bases between the two ends. Germline V gene lookup returns CDR1 MNHEY and CDR2 SVGAGI. This CDR3 region has 16 residues. CDR3 in amino acids: CASSYSLKDRNEKLFF. The CDR3 coding sequence is TGTGCCAGCAGTTACTCACTGAAGGACCGTAATGAAAAACTGTTTTTT.

This clonotype appeared a few times. The chain couples TRBV5-1 to TRBJ2-3; D call uncertain. Trimming removed 5 bases from V and 0 bases from J, with 4 bases in between. The germline CDR1 and CDR2 sequences are SGHRS and YFSETQ. The CDR3 loop spans 12 amino acids. In DNA form, the CDR3 reads TGCGCCAGCAGAGCGAGCACAGATACGCAGTATTTT. Translated, it gives CASRASTDTQYF.

This clonotype came up many times. The chain is built from TRBV5-1 and TRBJ2-7, with D possibly being TRBD1 or TRBD2 (5 bases each). Deletions cut 4 bases from V and 2 bases from J, with 16 bases between. Germline CDR1 SGHRS, CDR2 YFSETQ. This CDR3 is 15 amino acids long. The CDR3 coding sequence is TGCGCCAGCAGCCCGCCCCGGGACGCTCCCTACGAGCAGTACGTC. Translation gives CASSPPRDAPYEQYV.

The chain has TRBV6-6 and TRBJ1-5, with D perhaps TRBD1 (5 bases). The CDR3 sequence is 15 residues long. Trimming took 2 bases from V and 5 from J, leaving 13 bases between them. Germline V CDR1 and CDR2: MNHNY, SVGAGI (reference sequence). CDR3 coding DNA: TGTGCCAGCAGTTACGCCCCAGACAGCTATCAGCCCCAGCATTTT. Translation gives CASSYAPDSYQPQHF.

This clonotype was seen at least ten times. This rearrangement joins TRBV20-1 to TRBJ1-2; D perhaps matches TRBD1 (6 bases). This CDR3 has 10 amino acids. Germline values: CDR1 DFQATT, CDR2 SNEGSKA (reference sequence). The CDR3 DNA reads TGCAGCACAGGGTCTTCTGGCTACACCTTC. Amino acid sequence: CSTGSSGYTF.

This clonotype was recorded at least ten times. The J gene is TRBJ2-7, the V gene TRBV29-1; TRBD2 aligns across 9 bases. This CDR3 has 12 residues. The V segment lost 5 bases and the J segment 4 bases; nucleotides outside the gene matches: 3. Per the germline V gene, CDR1 is SQVTM and CDR2 is ANQGSEA. CDR3 sequence reads: CSVRTSGYEQYV. The CDR3 region has the DNA TGCAGCGTTCGAACTAGCGGGTACGAGCAGTACGTC.

V and J are TRBV6-1 and TRBJ2-7; D uncertain. The CDR3 runs 16 residues. V lost 1 base and J 2 bases, leaving 15 bases between the germline ends. Germline CDR1 is MNHNS and CDR2 is SASEGT. The CDR3 DNA reads TGTGCCAGCAGTGAAGACCCCCCGACGGTGCCCTACGAGCAGTACGTC. This gives the protein CASSEDPPTVPYEQYV.

The chain joins TRBV11-2 to TRBJ1-1; possibly TRBD1 for D (5 bases). CDR1 SGHAT and CDR2 FQNNGV come from the germline V gene. Trimming stripped 3 bases from V and 8 bases from J, with 13 bases between. The CDR3 is made up of 13 amino acids. The CDR3 region is CASSFDERQEAFF. Here the CDR3 DNA reads TGTGCCAGCAGCTTCGATGAAAGACAGGAAGCTTTCTTT.

The V call is TRBV18, the J call TRBJ2-3, with D unresolved. Germline V lookup: CDR1 KGHSH, CDR2 LQKENI. V shed 2 bases and J shed 4 bases, with 13 bases lying between them. The CDR3 extends over 15 amino acids. CDR3 amino acids: CASSPWVSSSDTQYF. CDR3 DNA sequence: TGTGCCAGCTCACCATGGGTCAGTAGCTCAGATACGCAGTATTTT.

The table lists this clonotype with many counts. The CDR3 protein is CASSPGQRSYEQYV. The CDR3 DNA follows: TGTGCCAGCAGCCCCGGACAGCGTTCCTACGAGCAGTACGTC. The chain uses TRBV5-5 and TRBJ2-7, with D possibly being TRBD1 (6 bases). Germline CDR1 SGHKS, CDR2 YYEKEE (reference sequence). The CDR3 runs to 14 residues. The V and J ends lost 4 bases and 1 base respectively, with 12 bases between them.

This clonotype was observed at least ten times. The rearrangement joins TRBV5-1 to TRBJ2-1, with 11 positions matching TRBD2. V gave up 4 bases and J gave up 7 bases; unmatched junction bases: 4. The CDR3 totals 14 residues. Germline assignment: CDR1 SGHRS and CDR2 YFSETQ. CDR3 DNA sequence: TGCGCCAGCAGCCTTAGCGGGGGGGAAAATGAGCAGTTCTTC. Protein: CASSLSGGENEQFF.

This clonotype showed up just a few times. V and J are TRBV6-2 or TRBV6-3 and TRBJ2-7; 10 bases map to TRBD2. The CDR3 has 17 amino acids. Losses at the gene ends were 1 base for V and 3 bases for J; bases not matched to a gene: 9. Germline V lookup: CDR1 MNHEY, CDR2 SVGEGT. Here the CDR3 DNA reads TGTGCCAGCAGTTACTTAGCGGGGGGTCCCACCCGCTACGAGCAGTACGTC. As protein: CASSYLAGGPTRYEQYV.

V usage is TRBV6-5 and J usage is TRBJ1-1; 9 bases agree with TRBD1. Germline V gene data show CDR1 as MNHEY and CDR2 as SVGAGI. The CDR3 has 14 residues. The V and J ends lost 5 bases and 4 bases, in that order; junction bases with no gene match: 5. In nucleotides, the CDR3 is TGTGCCAGCAGTACGACAGGGGGGGTCACTGAAGCTTTCTTT. It encodes CASSTTGGVTEAFF.

The V and J genes are TRBV12-3 or TRBV12-4 and TRBJ2-2; 7 nucleotides agree with TRBD2. The CDR3 covers 16 residues. After removal of 6 bases from V and 4 bases from J, the junction contained 11 bases not matched to a gene. CDR3 nucleotides: TGTGCCAGCAGACTTCCGGGAGGAGAATCCACCGGGGAGCTGTTTTTT. It is translated as CASRLPGGESTGELFF.

This clonotype was seen at least ten times. The chain uses TRBV12-3 or TRBV12-4 and TRBJ2-7; no definite D call. The V gene lost 7 bases and the J gene lost 2 bases, with 12 bases spanning the gap. The length of the CDR3 is 13 residues. CDR3 amino acids: CASTWAGAYEQYF. The CDR3 DNA sequence: TGTGCCAGCACCTGGGCCGGAGCCTACGAGCAGTACTTC.

The chain carries TRBV7-8 and TRBJ2-1; 12 nucleotides match TRBD1. Germline CDR1 is SGHVS and CDR2 is FQNEAQ. The CDR3 consists of 18 residues. Losses at the gene ends were 5 bases for V and 8 bases for J; bases not matched to a gene: 16. CDR3 bases: TGTGCCAGCAGCCCAGGTCCCGGGACAGGGGGCGAAGGAGATGAGCAGTTCTTC. Translated, it gives CASSPGPGTGGEGDEQFF. Using reference TRBV7-8 and TRBJ2-1 for the parts outside the CDR3, the full variable domain is GAGVSQSPRYKVAKRGQDVALRCDPISGHVSLFWYQQALGQGPEFLTYFQNEAQLDKSGLPSDRFFAERPEGSVSTLKIQRTQQEDSAVYLCASSPGPGTGGEGDEQFFGPGTRLTVL.

This clonotype was recorded many times. This rearrangement joins TRBV3-1 to TRBJ2-3, with D unresolved. The V gene's germline CDR1 is LGHDT and CDR2 YNNKEL (reference sequence). V was shortened by 5 bases and J by 2 bases, with 2 bases between the two germline ends. CDR3 length: 11 residues. The CDR3 reads CASSYTDTQYF. DNA for the CDR3: TGTGCCAGCAGCTACACAGATACGCAGTATTTT.

In its sample, this clonotype was seen many times. The V gene is TRBV5-1, the J gene TRBJ2-2; D is unclear. Germline CDR1 is SGHRS and CDR2 is YFSETQ. Trimming took off 2 bases at V and 2 bases at J, with 10 bases between the two ends. The CDR3 totals 15 residues. The CDR3 nucleotides read TGCGCCAGCAGCTTCATGGTCAGTAACACCGGGGAGCTGTTTTTT. It encodes CASSFMVSNTGELFF.

This clonotype was seen ten or more times. The chain recombines TRBV12-3 or TRBV12-4 with TRBJ2-3; possibly TRBD2 for D (5 bases). The ends were cut back, 4 bases at V and 5 bases at J, with 19 bases in the middle. The CDR3 sequence is 16 residues long. The CDR3 sequence is CASSSEDDQDVDTQYF. As DNA, the CDR3 is TGTGCCAGCAGTTCGGAGGACGACCAAGACGTAGATACGCAGTATTTT.

In its sample, this clonotype was seen many times. The chain carries TRBV7-9 and TRBJ1-1; 9 nucleotides agree with TRBD1. Germline trimming cut 6 bases from V and 4 bases from J; bases unmatched to any gene: 9. Germline-derived CDR1 and CDR2 are SEHNR and FQNEAQ (reference sequence). The CDR3 length is 15 residues. CDR3 DNA: TGTGCCAGCAGTTCAACAGGGGGCGGGATCACTGAAGCTTTCTTT. It codes for CASSSTGGGITEAFF.

This clonotype was seen a few times. As DNA, the CDR3 is TGTGCCAGCAGCTCAGGGCGCAGCAATCAGCCCCAGCATTTT. Amino acids: CASSSGRSNQPQHF. The chain is built from TRBV7-9 and TRBJ1-5, with TRBD1 as a possible D gene (5 bases). V was pared by 4 bases and J by 1 base, with 8 bases between. Per germline, CDR1 SEHNR and CDR2 FQNEAQ (reference sequence). This CDR3 is 14 amino acids long.

This clonotype was seen many times. The gene calls are TRBV6-2 or TRBV6-3 and TRBJ1-2; 9 nucleotides agree with TRBD1. Germline V gives CDR1 MNHEY, CDR2 SVGEGT. J was trimmed by 6 bases and V by 5 bases; bases with no gene match: 16. The CDR3 totals 17 residues. The CDR3 DNA follows: TGTGCCAGCAGTACGAGGCGGTTGGACAGGGGACCGCATGGCTACACCTTC. Translating gives CASSTRRLDRGPHGYTF.

A few counts support this clonotype. The rearrangement links TRBV5-4 to TRBJ2-7, with 8 bases that match TRBD2. The CDR3 has 14 residues. The junction had 6 bases not matched to a gene; V was cut back by 2 bases and J by 5 bases. The germline V gene encodes CDR1 SGHNT and CDR2 YYREEE (reference sequence). DNA of the CDR3: TGTGCCAGCAGCTTCGGGGGGGCCGATAACGAGCAGTACTTC. Its translation is CASSFGGADNEQYF.

This clonotype was counted many times. V is TRBV29-1 and J is TRBJ1-1, with D perhaps matching TRBD1 (6 bases). CDR3 length: 11 amino acids. Germline loops: CDR1 SQVTM, CDR2 ANQGSEA. Trimming cost V 3 bases and J 7 bases, with 9 bases left between them. The CDR3 bases are TGCAGCGTTGATTTGGACAGTGAAGCTTTCTTT. Residues: CSVDLDSEAFF. The whole variable domain, remainder taken from reference TRBV29-1 and TRBJ1-1, is SAVISQKPSRDICQRGTSLTIQCQVDSQVTMMFWYRQQPGQSLTLIATANQGSEATYESGFVIDKFPISRPNLTFSTLTVSNMSPEDSSIYLCSVDLDSEAFFGQGTRLTVV.

This clonotype has a handful of counts. This chain uses TRBV4-1 with TRBJ2-7; 7 nucleotides line up with TRBD1. Germline V CDR1 and CDR2: MGHRA, YSYEKL. Trimming took 5 bases from V and 0 from J; bases not matched to a gene: 7. The CDR3 is 15 amino acids. The CDR3 DNA reads as TGCGCCAGCAGCGCTCGGACAGGAACCTCCTACGAGCAGTACTTC. Its protein product is CASSARTGTSYEQYF.

This clonotype was picked up many times. The gene calls are TRBV9 and TRBJ2-3; 10 bases are a match to TRBD2. Germline-derived CDR1 and CDR2 are SGDLS and YYNGEE. Trimming removed 4 bases from V and 5 bases from J; junction bases left unmatched: 16. The CDR3 is 18 residues long. The CDR3 region has the DNA TGTGCCAGCAGCCCCCAGGGACTAGCGAGGATCTTGGAAGATACGCAGTATTTT. Residues: CASSPQGLARILEDTQYF.